At least ten counts were recorded for the clone carrying this T cell receptor (beta chain). Its antigen is still unknown. These data originate in a study of neurological immune-mediated disorders. Study-level findings and limits: CDR3 amino acid sequences found in expanded clones were never shared across subjects, suggesting private repertoires in all groups. In HTLV-1-associated myelopathy, TCR clonal expansion was greatest, whereas multiple sclerosis had the least, falling below healthy controls.

The germline V gene has CDR1 MNHEY and CDR2 SVGEGT. The CDR3 loop spans 16 amino acids. V shed 6 bases and J 5 bases; nucleotides not matched to a gene: 9. The making of cDNA relied on 5'RACE with 10-nucleotide random UMIs. Sequencing of 15-18 subjects in each run yielded over 180 million TCR-beta sequences. TCRdb recomputed calls from the 5' RACE reads with MiXCR, one row per CDR3 protein. This sample has some 77,000 distinct CDR3 sequences; roughly 9.5% occur once, and the top ten carry 1.5% to 2%. Material for sequencing was PBMCs. The rearrangement links TRBV6-2 or TRBV6-3 to TRBJ2-5; TRBD2 matches at 13 bases. The sequence was collected from a man aged 45-65 years in good health. The CDR3 is CASSIGLAGAGETQYF. In DNA form, the CDR3 reads TGTGCCAGCAGCATCGGACTAGCGGGAGCGGGGGAGACCCAGTACTTC.